This T cell receptor (beta chain) originates from a study of early T cells in non-severe SARS-CoV-2 infection. Individually, cDNA molecules had unique molecular identifiers attached to them. TCRdb re-analysed the 5' RACE reads in MiXCR, keeping a single row per CDR3 protein. The table includes around 50,000 distinct CDR3 sequences, 5.6% detected once. Many counts were recorded for this clonotype. CDR3 length equals 16 residues. V dropped 2 bases and J dropped 8 bases, with 21 bases sitting between them. Germline V lookup: CDR1 MNHEY, CDR2 SVGEGT. The source of this sequence is an adult who was a healthcare worker with PCR-confirmed SARS-CoV-2 infection or an uninfected control (not recorded which). The sample taken for sequencing was whole blood. The chain employs TRBV6-2 or TRBV6-3 and TRBJ1-2; D is possibly TRBD1 (5 bases). This chain's CDR3 is CASSYGGDLLFYGYTF. For the CDR3, the DNA is TGTGCCAGCAGTTACGGGGGAGACCTACTATTCTACGGCTACACCTTC.